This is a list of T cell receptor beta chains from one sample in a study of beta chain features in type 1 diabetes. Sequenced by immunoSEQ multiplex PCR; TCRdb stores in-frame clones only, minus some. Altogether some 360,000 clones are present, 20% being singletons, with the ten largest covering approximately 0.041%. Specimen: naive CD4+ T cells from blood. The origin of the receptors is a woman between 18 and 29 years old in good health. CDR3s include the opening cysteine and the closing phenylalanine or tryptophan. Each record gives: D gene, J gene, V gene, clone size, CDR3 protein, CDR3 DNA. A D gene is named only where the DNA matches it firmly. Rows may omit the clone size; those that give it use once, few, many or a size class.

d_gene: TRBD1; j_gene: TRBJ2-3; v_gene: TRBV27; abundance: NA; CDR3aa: CASTSGTGRGDTQYF; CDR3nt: TGTGCCAGCACTTCAGGGACAGGGCGTGGAGATACGCAGTATTTT
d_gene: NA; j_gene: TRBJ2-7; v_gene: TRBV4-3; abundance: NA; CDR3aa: CASSQDHGQTYEQYF; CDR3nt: TGCGCCAGCAGCCAAGATCACGGACAGACCTACGAGCAGTACTTC
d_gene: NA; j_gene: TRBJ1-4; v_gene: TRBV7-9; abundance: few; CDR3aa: CASSSNRATVEEKLFF; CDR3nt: TGTGCCAGCAGCAGCAACAGGGCGACGGTAGAAGAAAAACTGTTTTTT
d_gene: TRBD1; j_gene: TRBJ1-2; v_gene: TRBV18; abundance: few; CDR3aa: CASSPQGQNYGYTF; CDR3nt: TGTGCCAGCTCACCACAGGGACAGAACTATGGCTACACCTTC
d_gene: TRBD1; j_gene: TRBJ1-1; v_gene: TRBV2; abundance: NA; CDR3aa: CASSEGQGKAFF; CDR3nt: TGTGCCAGCAGTGAAGGACAGGGTAAAGCTTTCTTT
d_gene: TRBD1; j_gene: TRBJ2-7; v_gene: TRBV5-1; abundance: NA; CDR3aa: CASRTPDRGQGQYF; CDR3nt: TGCGCCAGCAGAACGCCTGACAGGGGTCAGGGGCAGTACTTC
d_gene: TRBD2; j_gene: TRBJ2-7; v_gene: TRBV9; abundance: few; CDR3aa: CASSFGLDSYEQYF; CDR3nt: TGTGCCAGCAGCTTCGGACTAGACTCCTACGAGCAGTACTTC
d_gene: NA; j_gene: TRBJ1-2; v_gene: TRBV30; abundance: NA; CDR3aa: CASVSFNYGYTF; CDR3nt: TGTGCCTCCGTATCTTTTAACTATGGCTACACCTTC
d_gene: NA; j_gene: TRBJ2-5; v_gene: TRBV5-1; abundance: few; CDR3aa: CASSHPAGETQYF; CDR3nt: TGCGCCAGCAGCCACCCCGCGGGAGAGACCCAGTACTTC
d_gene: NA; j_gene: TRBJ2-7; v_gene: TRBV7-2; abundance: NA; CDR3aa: CASSLGGHSYEQYF; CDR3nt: TGTGCCAGCAGCTTAGGGGGACATTCCTACGAGCAGTACTTC
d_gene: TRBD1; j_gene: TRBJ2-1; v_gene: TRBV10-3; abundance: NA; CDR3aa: CAIRDRGNNEQFF; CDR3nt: TGTGCCATCCGGGACAGGGGGAACAATGAGCAGTTCTTC
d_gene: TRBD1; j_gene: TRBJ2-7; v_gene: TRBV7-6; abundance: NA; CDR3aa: CASSYGQGAPMYF; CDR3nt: TGTGCCAGCAGCTACGGACAGGGGGCTCCTATGTACTTC
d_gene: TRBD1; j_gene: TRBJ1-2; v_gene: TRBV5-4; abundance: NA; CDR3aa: CASSDGRDRGQNYGYTF; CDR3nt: TGTGCCAGCAGCGATGGCCGGGACAGGGGTCAGAACTATGGCTACACCTTC
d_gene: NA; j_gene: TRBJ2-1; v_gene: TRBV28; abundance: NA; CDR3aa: CASRLQGNNEQFF; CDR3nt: TGTGCCAGCAGATTACAGGGCAACAATGAGCAGTTCTTC
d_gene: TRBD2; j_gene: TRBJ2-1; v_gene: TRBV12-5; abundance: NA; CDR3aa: CASGFGTSGSMQFF; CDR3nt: TGTGCTAGTGGTTTCGGGACTAGCGGGAGTATGCAGTTCTTC